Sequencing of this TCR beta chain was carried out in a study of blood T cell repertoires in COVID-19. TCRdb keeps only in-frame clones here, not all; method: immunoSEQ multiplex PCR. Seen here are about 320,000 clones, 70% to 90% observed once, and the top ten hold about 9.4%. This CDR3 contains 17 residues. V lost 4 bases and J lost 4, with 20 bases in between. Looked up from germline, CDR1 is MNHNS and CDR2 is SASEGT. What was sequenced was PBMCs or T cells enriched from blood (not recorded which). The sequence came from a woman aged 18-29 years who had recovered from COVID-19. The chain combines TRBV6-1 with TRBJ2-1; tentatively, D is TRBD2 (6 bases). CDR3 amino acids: CASSGGERAGLYNEQFF. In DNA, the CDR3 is TGTGCCAGCAGTGGGGGGGAGAGGGCGGGGCTTTACAATGAGCAGTTCTTC.